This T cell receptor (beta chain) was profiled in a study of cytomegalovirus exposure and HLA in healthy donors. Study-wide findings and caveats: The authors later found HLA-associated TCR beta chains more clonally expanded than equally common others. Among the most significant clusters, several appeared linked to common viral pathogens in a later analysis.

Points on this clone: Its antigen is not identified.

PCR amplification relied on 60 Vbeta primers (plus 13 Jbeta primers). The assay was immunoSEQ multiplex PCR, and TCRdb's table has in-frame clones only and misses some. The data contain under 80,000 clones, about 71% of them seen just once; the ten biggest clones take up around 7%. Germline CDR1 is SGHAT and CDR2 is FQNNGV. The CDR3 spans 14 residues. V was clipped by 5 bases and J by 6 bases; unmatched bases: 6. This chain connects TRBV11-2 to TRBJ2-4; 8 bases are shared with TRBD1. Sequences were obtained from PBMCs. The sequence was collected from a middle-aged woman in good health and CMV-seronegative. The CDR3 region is CASSRTGSGNIQYF. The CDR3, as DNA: TGTGCCAGCAGCCGGACAGGGAGTGGAAACATTCAGTACTTC.